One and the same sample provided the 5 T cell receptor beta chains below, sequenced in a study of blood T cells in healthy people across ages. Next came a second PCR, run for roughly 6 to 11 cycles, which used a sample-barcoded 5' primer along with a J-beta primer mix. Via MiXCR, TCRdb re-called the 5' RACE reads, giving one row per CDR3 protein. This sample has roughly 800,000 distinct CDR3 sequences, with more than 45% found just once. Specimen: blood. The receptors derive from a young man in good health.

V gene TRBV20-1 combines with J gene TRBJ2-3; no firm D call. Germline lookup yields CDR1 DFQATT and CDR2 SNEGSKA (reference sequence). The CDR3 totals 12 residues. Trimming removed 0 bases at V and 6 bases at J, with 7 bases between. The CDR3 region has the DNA TGCAGTGCTAGAGAATCGTGGGATACGCAGTATTTT. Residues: CSARESWDTQYF.

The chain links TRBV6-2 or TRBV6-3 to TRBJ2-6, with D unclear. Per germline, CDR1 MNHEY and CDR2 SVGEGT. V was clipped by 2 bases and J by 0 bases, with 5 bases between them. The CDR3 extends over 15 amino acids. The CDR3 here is CASSYVLSGANVLTF. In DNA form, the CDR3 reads TGTGCCAGCAGTTACGTCCTCTCTGGGGCCAACGTCCTGACTTTC.

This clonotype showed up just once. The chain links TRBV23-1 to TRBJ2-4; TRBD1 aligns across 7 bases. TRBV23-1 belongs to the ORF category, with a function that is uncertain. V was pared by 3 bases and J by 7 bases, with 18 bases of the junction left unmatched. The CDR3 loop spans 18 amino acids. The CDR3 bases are TGCGCCAGCAGTCAGGGGGACAGTAAAGAAGGAAAAGTTAACATTCAGTACTTC. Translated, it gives CASSQGDSKEGKVNIQYF.

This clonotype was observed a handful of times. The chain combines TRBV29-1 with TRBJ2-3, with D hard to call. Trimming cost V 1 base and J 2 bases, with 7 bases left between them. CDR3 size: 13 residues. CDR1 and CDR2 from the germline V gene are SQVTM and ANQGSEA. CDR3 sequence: CSVEAGFTDTQYF. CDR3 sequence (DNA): TGCAGCGTTGAAGCTGGTTTCACAGATACGCAGTATTTT.

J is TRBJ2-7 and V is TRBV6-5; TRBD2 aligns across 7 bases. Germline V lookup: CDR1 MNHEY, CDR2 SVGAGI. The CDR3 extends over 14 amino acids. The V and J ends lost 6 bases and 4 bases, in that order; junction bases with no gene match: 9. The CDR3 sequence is CASRDGGRKYEQYF. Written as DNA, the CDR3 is TGTGCCAGCAGGGACGGGGGGAGAAAATACGAGCAGTACTTC.